This T cell receptor beta chain was documented in a study of cytomegalovirus exposure and HLA in healthy donors. Study findings and constraints: The authors listed some 160 TCR beta chains as cytomegalovirus-associated. Among TCR sequences, most were rare, though some public TCRs appeared in many donors.

As regards this clone: Its matching antigen is unknown.

Separation from the roughly 670-subject first cohort characterized the roughly 130-subject validation cohort, to which the donors belonged. Germline V gene lookup returns CDR1 SGHNT and CDR2 YENEEA. Trimming removed 8 bases from V and 2 bases from J, with 19 bases in between. The CDR3 has 15 amino acids. Profiled with immunoSEQ multiplex PCR; TCRdb holds only in-frame clones, not every one. The sample lists about 280,000 clones; roughly 90% were seen once. The sample taken for sequencing was PBMCs. The receptor's source is a woman under 30 in good health and CMV-seronegative. This chain links TRBV11-3 with TRBJ2-7; D might be TRBD1 (6 bases). Written as DNA, the CDR3 is TGTGCCAGCCCCTTAGTTGGGGACAAACCCTACGAGCAGTACTTC. It codes for CASPLVGDKPYEQYF.